This TCR beta chain was documented in a study of T-cell reconstitution after alpha-beta-depleted transplantation in children. Study-level findings and limits: It was newly produced T cells that mostly accounted for T-cell counts and diversity one year after transplant. Diversity of TCRbeta at day 60 was high in some patients, arising from surviving recipient T cells and thymic progenitors. Several hundred expanded graft clones reportedly gave rise to the alpha-beta T cells present about two months after transplant.

This clonotype occurred many times. What it recognizes is unknown. With 5 bases clipped from V and 5 bases from J, the junction kept 10 bases outside the gene matches. Germline assignment: CDR1 MNHEY and CDR2 SMNVEV (reference sequence). The CDR3 runs to 15 residues. The TCRbeta library incorporated unique molecular identifiers. TCRdb passed the PCR reads through MiXCR, listing each CDR3 protein once. The sample consists of about 490,000 distinct CDR3 sequences, 8% to 11% of them appearing once. The receptor was derived from a child under 10 years old with inherited bone marrow failure, due to receive a stem cell transplant. The V call is TRBV27, the J call TRBJ1-2, with 8 bases that match TRBD1. The input for sequencing was PBMCs, taken before TCRalphabeta/CD19-depleted stem cell transplant. CDR3 sequence: CASSLGQGVGYGYTF. CDR3 DNA: TGTGCCAGCAGTCTCGGACAGGGAGTGGGGTATGGCTACACCTTC.